Below, 22 T cell receptor beta chains from the same sample are listed, as sequenced in a study of CD8 T cells in Susac syndrome. RNA, at about 0.45 to 1 ug, was reverse transcribed with random hexamers. In TCRdb, the immunoSEQ multiplex PCR reads were re-called with MiXCR into one record per CDR3 protein. The profile shows some 180,000 distinct CDR3 sequences, less than 95% of them singletons. The sample comprised CD4+ T cells from PBMCs. The receptor set was obtained from a human donor in good health.

The CDR3 loop is CASSQVTGVVQETQYF. In DNA form, the CDR3 reads TGTGCCAGCAGCCAAGTCACGGGAGTAGTTCAGGAGACCCAGTACTTC. This sequence joins TRBV4-2 and TRBJ2-5; possibly TRBD2 for D (6 bases). Germline values: CDR1 LGHNA, CDR2 YNFKEQ. The V end lost 1 base, the J end lost 5 bases, and 17 bases lay between the germline ends. This CDR3 comprises 16 residues.

This chain connects TRBV29-1 to TRBJ2-2, with TRBD1 matching 9 bases. Unmatched junction bases numbered 8, after V lost 7 bases and J lost 5 bases. CDR1 is SQVTM and CDR2 is ANQGSEA in the germline V gene. The CDR3 length is 14 residues. The CDR3 sequence: CSGSGTGTTGELFF. CDR3 coding DNA: TGCAGCGGTTCCGGGACAGGGACGACCGGGGAGCTGTTTTTT.

The chain links TRBV3-1 to TRBJ2-3; D is unresolved. Trimming took off 6 bases at V and 0 bases at J, with 7 bases between the two ends. Germline V lookup: CDR1 LGHDT, CDR2 YNNKEL (reference sequence). The CDR3 extends over 13 amino acids. CDR3 coding DNA: TGTGCCAGCAGACCTTACAGCACAGATACGCAGTATTTT. Translated: CASRPYSTDTQYF.

This sequence joins TRBV15 and TRBJ2-7; D possibly corresponds to TRBD2 (5 bases). Trimming pared 0 bases from V and 8 bases from J, leaving 11 bases between. Per germline, CDR1 LNHNV and CDR2 YYDKDF (reference sequence). This CDR3 has 13 amino acids. CDR3 loop: CATSRDRASQQYF. The CDR3 DNA sequence: TGTGCCACCAGCAGAGATCGCGCTAGCCAGCAGTACTTC.

V gene TRBV24-1 combines with J gene TRBJ1-2, with 10 bases matching TRBD1. The germline V gene has CDR1 KGHDR and CDR2 SFDVKD. There are 13 residues in the CDR3. Trimming took 7 bases from V and 6 from J; bases not matched to a gene: 4. The CDR3 is CATRAGTGDGYTF. In DNA form, the CDR3 reads TGTGCCACCAGAGCCGGGACAGGGGATGGCTACACCTTC.

V gene TRBV28 combines with J gene TRBJ2-7; 8 bases match TRBD2. This CDR3 comprises 13 residues. CDR1 and CDR2 from the germline V gene are MDHEN and SYDVKM. V dropped 8 bases and J dropped 2; count of bases not matched to a gene: 5. CDR3 loop: CASAPGLAYEQYF. DNA of the CDR3: TGTGCCAGCGCCCCGGGACTAGCCTACGAGCAGTACTTC.

This clonotype has just one count. The chain recombines TRBV28 with TRBJ2-1; 10 bases match TRBD2. This CDR3 comprises 14 residues. From germline, CDR1 is MDHEN and CDR2 SYDVKM. V gave up 7 bases and J gave up 7 bases; unmatched junction bases: 7. CDR3 DNA sequence: TGTGCCAGCAATCTAGCGGGAGTAGTGAATGAGCAGTTCTTC. Amino acids: CASNLAGVVNEQFF.

The rearrangement joins TRBV29-1 to TRBJ2-5; no clear D gene. Trimming stripped 3 bases from V and 1 base from J, with 6 bases between. The CDR3 loop spans 12 amino acids. Germline CDR1 and CDR2: SQVTM and ANQGSEA. This CDR3 is CSVDVIQETQYF. Here the CDR3 DNA reads TGCAGCGTTGATGTTATCCAAGAGACCCAGTACTTC. Full variable domain (missing parts from reference TRBV29-1 and TRBJ2-5): SAVISQKPSRDICQRGTSLTIQCQVDSQVTMMFWYRQQPGQSLTLIATANQGSEATYESGFVIDKFPISRPNLTFSTLTVSNMSPEDSSIYLCSVDVIQETQYFGPGTRLLVL.

The DNA of the CDR3 is TGTGCCAGCAGCTTAACGGGCCCAGACACTGAAGCTTTCTTT. Translation: CASSLTGPDTEAFF. The chain links TRBV7-3 to TRBJ1-1; D is undetermined. V gave up 0 bases and J gave up 3 bases, with 8 bases separating them. CDR3 length equals 14 residues. Germline assignment: CDR1 SGHTA and CDR2 FQGTGA.

V and J are TRBV4-3 and TRBJ1-1; D gene uncertain. CDR1 and CDR2 (germline): LGHNA, YSLEER. The CDR3 totals 12 residues. The ends were cut back, 0 bases at V and 11 bases at J, with 10 bases in the middle. The chain's CDR3 is CASSQDRTSAFF. Here the CDR3 DNA reads TGCGCCAGCAGCCAAGACAGGACTTCGGCTTTCTTT.

V gene TRBV10-2 combines with J gene TRBJ1-2; D remains ambiguous. This CDR3 region has 14 residues. The germline CDR1 and CDR2 sequences are WSHSY and SAAADI. V was shortened by 4 bases and J by 5 bases, with 14 bases between the two germline ends. The CDR3 here is CASSVSAGDYGYTF. The DNA for the CDR3 is TGCGCCAGCAGTGTATCGGCCGGGGATTATGGCTACACCTTC.

The CDR3 loop reads CASNPGTVRETQYF. CDR3 bases: TGTGCCAGCAATCCAGGGACGGTTCGAGAGACCCAGTACTTC. The J gene is TRBJ2-5, the V gene TRBV6-5; either TRBD1 or TRBD2 may fit D (5 bases each). The CDR3 is 14 residues long. Germline CDR1 is MNHEY and CDR2 is SVGAGI. V lost 7 bases and J 4 bases, leaving 16 bases between the germline ends.

This clonotype was picked up one time. The V call is TRBV2, the J call TRBJ2-6, with D perhaps assigned TRBD1 or TRBD2 (6 bases each). This CDR3 region has 16 residues. V shed 8 bases and J shed 0 bases, with 14 bases lying between them. The germline gives CDR1 SNHLY, CDR2 FYNNEI. In nucleotides, the CDR3 is TGTGCCAGCGGAGGGGGACTTATCTCTGGGGCCAACGTCCTGACTTTC. Translating gives CASGGGLISGANVLTF. Supplemented by reference TRBV2 and TRBJ2-6, the full variable domain reads EPEVTQTPSHQVTQMGQEVILRCVPISNHLYFYWYRQILGQKVEFLVSFYNNEISEKSEIFDDQFSVERPDGSNFTLKIRSTKLEDSAMYFCASGGGLISGANVLTFGAGSRLTVL.

The J gene is TRBJ1-2, the V gene TRBV7-9; D call uncertain. The CDR3 sequence is 13 residues long. Trimming took 1 base from V and 6 from J, leaving 9 bases between them. From germline, CDR1 is SEHNR and CDR2 FQNEAQ (reference sequence). CDR3 DNA: TGTGCCAGCAGCTTAGAGGGTGTTAATGGCTACACCTTC. This gives the protein CASSLEGVNGYTF.

V gene TRBV5-1 combines with J gene TRBJ2-1, with TRBD2 matching over 9 bases. With V trimmed by 2 bases and J by 7 bases, 10 bases remained unmatched. There are 16 residues in the CDR3. Germline CDR1 reads SGHRS; CDR2 reads YFSETQ. Here the CDR3 DNA reads TGCGCCAGCAGCTTTCGGTATAGCGGGAGCGGAAATGAGCAGTTCTTC. Translation gives CASSFRYSGSGNEQFF.

The chain recombines TRBV7-3 with TRBJ2-3; D unresolved. The CDR3 runs 12 residues. Germline assignment: CDR1 SGHTA and CDR2 FQGTGA. Trimming cost V 5 bases and J 6 bases, with 9 bases left between them. The CDR3 DNA reads as TGTGCCAGCAGCCCCGGCCGGGATACGCAGTATTTT. Translation: CASSPGRDTQYF.

This clonotype was counted once. The gene calls are TRBV20-1 and TRBJ1-2; D unresolved. The CDR3 is 13 residues long. Germline V gives CDR1 DFQATT, CDR2 SNEGSKA (reference sequence). The germline V and J ends were trimmed by 1 base and 6 bases, with 12 bases remaining between them. This chain's CDR3 is CSARVGREDGYTF. The CDR3 nucleotides are TGCAGTGCTAGAGTGGGAAGGGAGGATGGCTACACCTTC.

This sequence joins TRBV27 and TRBJ2-7, with 9 nucleotides matching TRBD1. The CDR3 extends over 15 amino acids. In germline, CDR1 is MNHEY, CDR2 SMNVEV (reference sequence). After removal of 6 bases from V and 7 bases from J, the junction contained 13 bases not matched to a gene. In DNA, the CDR3 is TGTGCCAGCAGCGGGACAGGGAGTGGTTTTAGAGAGCAGTACTTC. Translating it yields CASSGTGSGFREQYF.

This chain joins TRBV30 and TRBJ2-1; TRBD1 or TRBD2 may be the D gene (5 bases each). CDR3 length: 15 amino acids. Trimming took off 5 bases at V and 0 bases at J, with 14 bases between the two ends. Germline V CDR1 and CDR2: GTSNPN, SVGIG (reference sequence). CDR3 loop: CAWFPGPISYNEQFF. In DNA form, the CDR3 reads TGTGCCTGGTTTCCGGGACCGATCTCCTACAATGAGCAGTTCTTC.

V gene TRBV24-1 combines with J gene TRBJ2-2; D assignment may be TRBD1 or TRBD2 (5 bases each). Trimming cost V 3 bases and J 1 base, with 11 bases left between them. CDR3 length equals 16 residues. The V gene's germline CDR1 is KGHDR and CDR2 SFDVKD. The CDR3 is CATSDPGTGNTGELFF. The CDR3, as DNA: TGTGCCACCAGTGATCCCGGGACGGGGAACACCGGGGAGCTGTTTTTT.

The rearrangement links TRBV29-1 to TRBJ1-1; the D is unclear. CDR3 length: 13 residues. Trimming took off 5 bases at V and 8 bases at J, with 18 bases between the two ends. The germline CDR1 and CDR2 sequences are SQVTM and ANQGSEA. The CDR3 nucleotides read TGCAGCGTTAGGTTCTATGGTAGTGAGGAAGCTTTCTTT. Translation: CSVRFYGSEEAFF.

The gene calls are TRBV29-1 and TRBJ2-5; D gene uncertain. The CDR3 is 11 amino acids. The germline V gene has CDR1 SQVTM and CDR2 ANQGSEA. Trimming removed 4 bases from V and 2 bases from J, with 5 bases in between. CDR3 in DNA: TGCAGCGTTGTAGGGCAAGAGACCCAGTACTTC. Translating it yields CSVVGQETQYF.